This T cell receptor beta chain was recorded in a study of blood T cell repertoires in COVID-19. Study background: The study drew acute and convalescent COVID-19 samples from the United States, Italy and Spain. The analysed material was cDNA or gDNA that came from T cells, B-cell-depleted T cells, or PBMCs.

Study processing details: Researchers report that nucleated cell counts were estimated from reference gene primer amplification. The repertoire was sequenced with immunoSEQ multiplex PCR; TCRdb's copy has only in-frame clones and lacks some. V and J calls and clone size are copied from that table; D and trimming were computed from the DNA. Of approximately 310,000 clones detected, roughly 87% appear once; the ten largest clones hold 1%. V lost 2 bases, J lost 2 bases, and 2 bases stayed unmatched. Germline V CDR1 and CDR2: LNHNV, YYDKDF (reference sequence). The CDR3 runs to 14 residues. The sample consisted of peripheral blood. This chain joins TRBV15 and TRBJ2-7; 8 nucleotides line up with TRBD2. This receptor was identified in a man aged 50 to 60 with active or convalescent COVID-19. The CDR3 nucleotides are TGTGCCACCAGCAGATCCGGGGGGGCCTACGAGCAGTACTTC. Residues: CATSRSGGAYEQYF.